This passage covers 23 T cell receptor beta chains from one sample sequenced in a study of T cells after yellow fever vaccination. TCRdb ran MiXCR on the 5' RACE reads and lists one entry per CDR3 protein. The repertoire holds hundreds of thousands of distinct CDR3 sequences, with about 5% as singletons. Here the sequenced sample was CD4+ T cells sorted from PBMCs, taken on the day of the yellow fever booster vaccination. The receptors originated from a man aged 18 to 30 who received the YFV17D yellow fever vaccine.

This clonotype was counted ten times or more. This CDR3 reads CASAGPLILPFF. CDR3 DNA: TGTGCCAGCGCAGGGCCCCTTATTCTACCGTTCTTC. This chain connects TRBV7-2 to TRBJ2-1; TRBD1 might be the D (5 bases). The CDR3 consists of 12 residues. V lost 8 bases to trimming and J lost 15 bases, with 20 bases between them. CDR1 is SGHTA and CDR2 is FQGNSA in the germline V gene.

This clonotype has a count of ten or more. The chain joins TRBV4-3 to TRBJ1-3; no clear D gene. This CDR3 has 14 residues. Germline CDR1 is LGHNA and CDR2 is YSLEER. V lost 2 bases and J lost 2, with 7 bases in between. CDR3 nucleotide sequence: TGCGCCAGCAGCCAAAAAGCCCCTGGAAACACCATATATTTT. Amino acids: CASSQKAPGNTIYF.

There are many counts of this clonotype. The J gene is TRBJ2-4, the V gene TRBV5-1; 10 bases fit TRBD1. Germline lookup yields CDR1 SGHRS and CDR2 YFSETQ. V dropped 4 bases and J dropped 9; count of bases not matched to a gene: 7. The CDR3 runs to 14 residues. CDR3 sequence reads: CASSIGTGATIQYF. Written as DNA, the CDR3 is TGCGCCAGCAGCATAGGGACAGGGGCAACCATTCAGTACTTC.

The chain joins TRBV6-2 or TRBV6-3 to TRBJ2-3; D may correspond to TRBD1 or TRBD2 (6 bases each). V lost 11 bases, J lost 3 bases, and 18 bases lay in between. The CDR3 runs to 14 residues. CDR1 MNHEY and CDR2 SVGEGT come from the germline V gene. The CDR3 loop is CASVLGGTTDTQYF. CDR3 DNA sequence: TGTGCCTCCGTTCTAGGGGGGACGACAGATACGCAGTATTTT.

This clonotype was seen a handful of times. J is TRBJ1-6 and V is TRBV4-3; tentatively, D is TRBD1 (6 bases). CDR1 and CDR2 from the germline V gene are LGHNA and YSLEER. V lost 0 bases and J lost 10, with 22 bases in between. The CDR3 has 18 amino acids. In DNA, the CDR3 is TGCGCCAGCAGCCAAGAGCTGTCATGGGGGGCGCATCTCTCACCCCTCCACTTT. Residues: CASSQELSWGAHLSPLHF.

This clonotype was seen repeatedly, ten times or more. The rearrangement joins TRBV12-3 or TRBV12-4 to TRBJ1-4; 8 bases map to TRBD1. V shed 6 bases and J 8 bases; nucleotides not matched to a gene: 8. This CDR3 contains 14 residues. This CDR3 is CASRAGTGYEKLFF. CDR3 sequence (DNA): TGTGCCAGCAGGGCCGGGACAGGATACGAAAAACTGTTTTTT.

The rearrangement joins TRBV3-1 to TRBJ2-4; D gene uncertain. CDR1 is LGHDT, CDR2 YNNKEL, per germline (reference sequence). V lost 3 bases and J 0 bases, leaving 3 bases between the germline ends. This CDR3 contains 13 residues. In DNA, the CDR3 is TGTGCCAGCAGCCATCTAGCCAAAAACATTCAGTACTTC. Protein sequence: CASSHLAKNIQYF.

The chain carries TRBV18 and TRBJ1-2; 7 bases line up with TRBD1. Trimming took 3 bases from V and 4 from J; bases not matched to a gene: 8. Germline V lookup: CDR1 KGHSH, CDR2 LQKENI. The CDR3 has 15 residues. CDR3 sequence (DNA): TGTGCCAGCTCACCTTCTCGACAGGGAGGCTATGGCTACACCTTC. Protein sequence: CASSPSRQGGYGYTF. Looking up the rest from reference TRBV18 and TRBJ1-2 gives the full variable domain: NAGVMQNPRHLVRRRGQEARLRCSPMKGHSHVYWYRQLPEEGLKFMVYLQKENIIDESGMPKERFSAEFPKEGPSILRIQQVVRGDSAAYFCASSPSRQGGYGYTFGSGTRLTVV.

This clonotype came up a few times. CDR3 sequence reads: CASSQIWGRNTIYF. The CDR3 DNA reads TGCGCCAGCAGCCAAATCTGGGGGAGAAACACCATATATTTT. The chain is built from TRBV4-1 and TRBJ1-3; perhaps TRBD1 as D (5 bases). V lost 2 bases, J lost 5 bases, and 10 bases lay in between. In germline, CDR1 is MGHRA, CDR2 YSYEKL. This CDR3 is built from 14 residues.

The V call is TRBV18, the J call TRBJ1-4, with 7 nucleotides matching TRBD1. This CDR3 region has 14 residues. Germline CDR1 and CDR2: KGHSH and LQKENI. V lost 6 bases, J lost 6 bases, and 7 bases stayed unmatched. The CDR3 is CASSTGWDYEKLFF. CDR3 sequence (DNA): TGTGCCAGCTCGACAGGGTGGGACTATGAAAAACTGTTTTTT.

This clonotype was counted a few times. The chain has TRBV5-1 and TRBJ1-2; TRBD1 agrees at 10 bases. The CDR3 runs to 17 residues. The V gene end was trimmed by 6 bases and the J gene end by 4 bases; junction bases not matched to a gene: 15. Germline V gene lookup returns CDR1 SGHRS and CDR2 YFSETQ. CDR3 loop: CASNGPGQGKQSYGYTF. CDR3 coding DNA: TGCGCCAGCAATGGGCCGGGACAGGGGAAGCAATCCTATGGCTACACCTTC.

This clonotype was seen a few times. The CDR3 coding sequence is TGTGCCAGCCAGGTGGCAGGCGCTGAAAAACTGTTTTTT. Residues: CASQVAGAEKLFF. The V and J genes are TRBV28 and TRBJ1-4; D unclear. CDR1 is MDHEN and CDR2 is SYDVKM in the germline V gene. The CDR3 contains 13 residues. Trimming took off 8 bases at V and 7 bases at J, with 14 bases between the two ends.

The chain combines TRBV7-2 with TRBJ1-4, with 7 bases lining up with TRBD1. The CDR3 contains 13 residues. Germline V gene lookup returns CDR1 SGHTA and CDR2 FQGNSA. The junction had 8 bases not matched to a gene; V was cut back by 2 bases and J by 14 bases. CDR3 nucleotides: TGTGCCAGCAGCTTAACAGGGGCTGGAGGGCTGTTTTTT. Its protein product is CASSLTGAGGLFF.

This clonotype was seen only a few times. V is TRBV10-3 and J is TRBJ2-1, with D possibly being TRBD1 or TRBD2 (5 bases each). In germline, CDR1 is ENHRY, CDR2 SYGVKD. Trimming pared 2 bases from V and 9 bases from J, leaving 5 bases between. The CDR3 has 11 amino acids. CDR3 region: CAISEGGEQFF. Written as DNA, the CDR3 is TGTGCCATCAGTGAGGGGGGTGAGCAGTTCTTC.

This clonotype has only a few counts. The V gene is TRBV5-4, the J gene TRBJ2-2; D unclear. The V gene lost 1 base and the J gene lost 5 bases, with 6 bases spanning the gap. The CDR3 runs to 13 residues. Looked up from germline, CDR1 is SGHNT and CDR2 is YYREEE (reference sequence). CDR3 coding DNA: TGTGCCAGCAGCTTGTACGGGACCGGGGAGCTGTTTTTT. The encoded protein is CASSLYGTGELFF.

Only a few counts were recorded for this clonotype. This sequence joins TRBV20-1 and TRBJ2-1; TRBD2 matches at 7 bases. The J segment lost 3 bases and the V segment lost 3 bases, leaving 11 bases of the junction unmatched. The CDR3 has 16 amino acids. In germline, CDR1 is DFQATT, CDR2 SNEGSKA (reference sequence). CDR3 in amino acids: CSARVYGRGSYNEQFF. CDR3 DNA sequence: TGCAGTGCTAGGGTCTATGGGCGGGGGAGCTACAATGAGCAGTTCTTC.

The rearrangement links TRBV20-1 to TRBJ2-1; the match to TRBD2 covers 12 bases. The CDR3 runs 14 residues. With V trimmed by 4 bases and J by 7 bases, 5 bases remained unmatched. Germline V CDR1 and CDR2: DFQATT, SNEGSKA (reference sequence). This CDR3 is CSATLAGGPNEQFF. DNA of the CDR3: TGCAGTGCTACGCTAGCGGGGGGGCCGAATGAGCAGTTCTTC.

In this sample, this clonotype turned up many times. The chain recombines TRBV12-3 or TRBV12-4 with TRBJ1-5; 7 nucleotides agree with TRBD1. V trimming: 5 bases; J trimming: 1 base; junction bases outside the gene matches: 2. This CDR3 region has 14 residues. The CDR3 coding sequence is TGTGCCAGCAGTCCGACAGGGAGCAATCAGCCCCAGCATTTT. This sequence encodes CASSPTGSNQPQHF.

This sequence joins TRBV5-1 and TRBJ1-1, with a possible D match to TRBD1 (5 bases). The ends were cut back, 3 bases at V and 1 base at J, with 10 bases in the middle. There are 14 residues in the CDR3. Germline assignment: CDR1 SGHRS and CDR2 YFSETQ. The chain's CDR3 is CASSWQGQNTEAFF. The CDR3 nucleotides read TGCGCCAGCAGCTGGCAGGGTCAGAACACTGAAGCTTTCTTT.

The genes are TRBV11-2 and TRBJ2-7; no clear D. The CDR3 runs to 13 residues. Germline-derived CDR1 and CDR2 are SGHAT and FQNNGV. V was trimmed by 0 bases and J by 3 bases, leaving 6 bases between them. The CDR3 DNA is TGTGCCAGCAGCTTAGATTTGGGCTACGAGCAGTACTTC. Amino acids: CASSLDLGYEQYF.

V usage is TRBV9 and J usage is TRBJ2-4, with D tentatively TRBD2 (5 bases). Germline V gene sequence: CDR1 SGDLS, CDR2 YYNGEE. Deletions cut 3 bases from V and 9 bases from J, with 13 bases between. The CDR3 is 13 amino acids. CDR3 region: CASSGAGKSIQYF. The CDR3 nucleotides read TGTGCCAGCAGCGGAGCCGGGAAGAGCATTCAGTACTTC.

Ten or more counts support this clonotype. The rearrangement uses TRBV20-1 and TRBJ1-2, with no clear D. V lost 6 bases and J lost 1, with 9 bases in between. Germline V lookup: CDR1 DFQATT, CDR2 SNEGSKA (reference sequence). CDR3 length: 12 amino acids. The CDR3 is CSAPTDNYGYTF. CDR3 sequence (DNA): TGCAGTGCCCCGACCGATAACTATGGCTACACCTTC.

Comments on this clonotype: This sequence may be a read error, since a much larger clone differs from it by one base. The rearrangement joins TRBV4-3 to TRBJ1-2, with D unresolved. The CDR3 runs 15 residues. Germline CDR1 reads LGHNA; CDR2 reads YSLEER. The CDR3 DNA reads TGCGCCAACAGCCATGTCGCCTCAGGCGCCTATGGCTACACCTTC. Residues: CANSHVASGAYGYTF.